Reported below is one T cell receptor (beta chain). This record belongs to a study of blood T cell repertoires in COVID-19. The overall study: Researchers got acute and convalescent COVID-19 samples from the United States, Italy and Spain. PBMCs, B-cell-depleted T cells, or T cells provided the cDNA or gDNA that made up the material.

Original methodology: From reference gene primer amplification, estimates of nucleated cell counts were derived. Profiling relied on immunoSEQ multiplex PCR, and the TCRdb table lists in-frame clones only, not all of them. That table is the source of V, J and clone size, and D and trimming were worked out from the DNA. Here the sample spans 90,000 to 110,000 clones, 75% to 90% being singletons. Germline assignment: CDR1 SGHAT and CDR2 FQNNGV. The CDR3 runs 15 residues. V dropped 3 bases and J dropped 7 bases, with 15 bases sitting between them. Sequenced: peripheral blood. V is TRBV11-2 and J is TRBJ1-4; D is undetermined. This clonotype was sampled from a human donor in a cohort sampled during active COVID-19. The CDR3 nucleotides read TGTGCCAGCAGCTTCCCGGGCCCCAGCGGTGAAAAACTGTTTTTT. Translation: CASSFPGPSGEKLFF.